This TCR beta chain was sequenced in a study of Graves' ophthalmopathy and Graves' hyperthyroidism (dated by TCRdb to the late 2010s). A note on the overall study: Peripheral blood was collected at initial diagnosis, prior to any treatment. The study used TCR beta repertoire signatures to distinguish Graves' ophthalmopathy from Graves' hyperthyroidism and to predict progression to ophthalmopathy. In total, some 140 blood samples were TCR-sequenced: around 42 ophthalmopathy, over 70 hyperthyroidism and some 17 hyperthyroidism-to-ophthalmopathy patients. To explore V-J signatures distinguishing ophthalmopathy from hyperthyroidism, a discovery set of approximately 100 patients (more than 40 ophthalmopathy, roughly 56 stable hyperthyroidism) was enrolled. An independent validation cohort comprised 18 hyperthyroidism patients and 15 to 17 patients who later progressed from hyperthyroidism to ophthalmopathy. In five to seven hyperthyroidism patients, the T-cell repertoire of thyroid tissue was compared with the T-cell repertoire of blood. After sampling, hyperthyroidism patients received methimazole starting at 30 mg daily, and ophthalmopathy patients received high-dose intravenous methylprednisolone.

TCR beta CDR3 regions were amplified from RNA transcripts for repertoire sequencing. HTBI primers and the Qiagen OneStep RT-PCR kit were used in a first-round RT-PCR, which was followed by a second-round multiplex PCR, size selection and purification. The libraries underwent paired-end sequencing with 100 bp reads on an Illumina HiSeq2000. In the source study's methods: Reads were processed with SOAPnuke, discarding reads with adapters, uncalled bases, mean Phred below 15, or no exact constant-primer or identifier match. COPE v1.2.5 was used to merge the high-quality paired reads. Each unique nucleotide sequence was treated as a clonotype, and MiTCR v1.1 was used to align the clonotypes to the IMGT TRB V, D and J references. The analysis was limited to V-J combinations with a frequency above 0.0001, which together covered 99.2% of repertoires. A TCR clonal expansion and chaos score per V-J combination was defined as the ratio of F50 clonal expansion to chaos observed in the TCRdist matrix. Welch's t-statistics and random forest were used to reduce the features to 10 to 15 V-J combinations, which were then used as input to a naive Bayes classifier. The Morisita-Horn index was used to measure how similar the thyroid and blood repertoires were. TCRdb reanalyzed the raw reads on its own, using fastp at Q25 for trimming and MiXCR for clone calling, and kept in-frame beta chains. One record per CDR3 amino acid sequence lists the most common genes and DNA. The V and J calls reflect TCRdb's pipeline rather than the authors' work. Here the sample has some 750,000 distinct CDR3 sequences; roughly two fifths occur a single time. Less than 55% of the sample is held by the ten biggest clonotypes.

Results the study describes overall, beyond this receptor: Sample size was not statistically predetermined, and group allocation was not concealed from the investigators. In validation, the model predicted ophthalmopathy progression with about 64% sensitivity and about 77% specificity; some twelve predicted patients were CT-confirmed with GO in a median of 6.5 months. Most of the expanded thyroid clonotypes with a frequency above 0.001 were also detected in blood, and it was suggested that the thyroid immune response may be reflected by blood repertoires. In cross-validation, the 13-signature model distinguished ophthalmopathy from stable hyperthyroidism with 85% to 90% sensitivity and almost 83% specificity, and in the test set the corresponding values were roughly 80% and 76%.

Ophthalmopathy patients had moderately to severely active disease, Clinical Activity Score of at least 3, NOSPECS grade of at least 4, and disease duration under 3 months. Patients were excluded if they had other autoimmune diseases, uncontrolled infections, pregnancy or lactation. Diagnosis was based on clinical symptoms, serum thyroxine, TRAb, thyroid ultrasound and orbital computed tomography. Ficoll-Paque density gradient centrifugation was used to isolate PBMCs from 10 ml of fresh peripheral blood. Total RNA was extracted using Trizol reagent, and RNA quality was checked on an Agilent 2100 Bioanalyzer. A note on this clonotype: The antigen it binds to is not known. A clone one base away is much larger, so this may be a read error.

The specimen sequenced was peripheral blood. The TCR originated in an adult man with Graves' ophthalmopathy.

The DNA reads as follows: TGTGCCACCGTTTGGGTGCAACTGACTGGCGGGAGTCAGCAAGAGACCCAGTACTTC. Its protein reads: CATVWVQLTGGSQQETQYF. This receptor chain uses TRBV7-3 and TRBJ2-5, with 7 middle bases fitting TRBD2. Including cysteine and phenylalanine, the CDR3 has 19 amino acids. Only CDR3 DNA is held: 57 bases, read in frame from base 1. Based on the germline V gene, the CDR1 and CDR2 sequences are SGHTA and FQGTGA. Trimmed from V: 10 bases; trimmed from J: 2 bases; junction bases lacking a gene match: 25. Beyond the CDR3, the reference TRBV7-3 and TRBJ2-5 genes provide the residues; the full variable domain reads: GAGVSQTPSNKVTEKGKYVELRCDPISGHTALYWYRQSLGQGPEFLIYFQGTGAADDSGLPNDRFFAVRPEGSVSTLKIQRTERGDSAVYLCATVWVQLTGGSQQETQYFGPGTRLLVL.